This TCR beta chain was identified during a study of blood T cell repertoires in COVID-19. The authors' processing: Amplified reference gene primers provided the basis for estimating nucleated cell counts. Generated by immunoSEQ multiplex PCR, the TCRdb table keeps only in-frame clones and is missing some. V, J and clone size are those of that table, while D and trimming were read from the DNA. Among about 180,000 clones listed, more than 75% were seen once. This CDR3 is 15 amino acids long. V shed 4 bases and J 5 bases; nucleotides not matched to a gene: 6. Germline assignment: CDR1 SGHRS and CDR2 YFSETQ.

Sequenced: peripheral blood. The chain couples TRBV5-1 to TRBJ2-2; TRBD1 matches 9 bases. This receptor was taken from a person in their 70s with COVID-19, enrolled during active disease. The CDR3 reads CASSTGTGFTGELFF. CDR3 nucleotides: TGCGCCAGCAGCACCGGGACAGGGTTTACCGGGGAGCTGTTTTTT.